The present entry profiles one T cell receptor beta chain with its context. What it binds is not known. Trimming shortened V by 5 bases and J by 8 bases, and 18 bases separated the two germline ends. The CDR3 sequence is 14 residues long. Germline loops: CDR1 MNHEY, CDR2 SMNVEV (reference sequence). The primer mix had 60 Vbeta and 13 Jbeta primers. The table came from immunoSEQ multiplex PCR; TCRdb's copy has only in-frame clones and leaves some out. The sample lists 100,000 or so clones, 80% to 90% occurring once. The data derive from a study of cytomegalovirus exposure and HLA in healthy donors. The wider study: There were 88 million or so unique TCRs (from HLA-typed donors) in an early data release. General observations from the study: In a later analysis, HLA-C alleles had the fewest associated TCRs, DRB1 alleles the most. Accurate prediction of most subjects' HLA-A and HLA-B alleles from TCR beta sequences was reported. Productive status was seen about 90% or about 30% of the time for most TCR beta V segments in an earlier analysis.

V usage is TRBV27 and J usage is TRBJ1-2; D perhaps matches TRBD1 (6 bases). Sequencing used PBMCs. The receptor was derived from a woman younger than 35 in good health and CMV-seronegative. CDR3 sequence reads: CASSPLQGGLGYTF. The CDR3 bases are TGTGCCAGCAGTCCCCTACAGGGAGGGCTGGGCTACACCTTC.